The clone carrying this T cell receptor beta chain was detected many times. The antigen remains unidentified. This entry belongs to a study of T cells in Graves' hyperthyroidism and ophthalmopathy. Turning to the study itself: Peripheral blood sampling occurred at initial diagnosis, before any treatment. Whole-study findings and limits: Ophthalmopathy, which appeared later, was predicted by the model a median roughly 6.4 months before onset. Blood samples included most of the expanded thyroid clonotypes exceeding 0.001. Separation of ophthalmopathy from stable hyperthyroidism was achieved by a 13 V-J model.

TCR beta CDR3 sequences were amplified from RNA transcripts. Primed by the HTBI set, a first-round RT-PCR was run on the TCR CDR3. TCRdb reprocessed the multiplex PCR reads via MiXCR and lists one record per CDR3 protein. Among hundreds of thousands of distinct CDR3 sequences, 14% were seen once, and the ten largest hold around 13%. V gave up 1 base and J gave up 5 bases, with 12 bases separating them. This CDR3 has 15 residues. The germline V gene has CDR1 SGHVS and CDR2 FQNEAQ. This chain joins TRBV7-8 and TRBJ2-1; a weak D match, TRBD1 (6 bases). Sequencing used blood. The TCR comes from a woman in her 50s with Graves' ophthalmopathy. CDR3 amino acids: CASSLVGARDNEQFF. The CDR3 DNA reads TGTGCCAGCAGCTTAGTGGGGGCGCGGGACAATGAGCAGTTCTTC.